A selection of T cell receptor beta chains follows, all from one sample in a study of shared clonotypes between healthy human individuals. The method was immunoSEQ multiplex PCR; TCRdb's version includes in-frame clones alone and lacks a portion of them. The table shows fewer than 2.5 million clones, with roughly 93% occurring only once. The sequencing sample was made of naive CD4+ T cells from PBMCs. The receptors stem from a man younger than 30 in good health. Some clones in this sample may be carry-over from other donors' samples. The CDR3 runs from the conserved cysteine through the conserved F or W. D genes are given only for firm matches. Not all rows give a size; the values are once, few, many and, for expanded clones, a class.

TRBV9	.	16	TRBD2	TRBJ2-2	CASSSREREEAGELFF	TGTGCCAGCAGCTCACGAGAGCGGGAGGAGGCCGGGGAGCTGTTTTTT
TRBV29-1	.	14	TRBD2	TRBJ2-5	CSVEDGRATGTQYF	TGCAGCGTTGAAGACGGGAGGGCCACGGGGACCCAGTACTTC
TRBV19	.	14	.	TRBJ1-1	CASTRTGFDTEAFF	TGTGCCAGCACCCGGACGGGCTTCGACACTGAAGCTTTCTTT
TRBV6-6	.	13	.	TRBJ1-1	CASSYGTRAEAFF	TGTGCCAGCAGTTACGGCACCCGGGCTGAAGCTTTCTTT
TRBV28	.	15	TRBD1	TRBJ1-2	CASSRQGAVDYGYTF	TGTGCCAGCAGTCGACAGGGGGCTGTGGACTATGGCTACACCTTC
TRBV4-3	.	16	TRBD2	TRBJ2-7	CASSQDRREGLYEQYF	TGCGCCAGCAGCCAAGATCGGAGGGAGGGCCTTTACGAGCAGTACTTC
TRBV6-1	.	14	TRBD1	TRBJ2-7	CASSRPGQSYEQYF	TGTGCCAGCAGTCGCCCGGGACAGTCCTACGAGCAGTACTTC
TRBV9	.	17	TRBD2	TRBJ2-3	CASSVNLAGGGTDTQYF	TGTGCCAGCAGCGTCAACCTAGCGGGAGGAGGCACAGATACGCAGTATTTT
TRBV5-1	.	15	.	TRBJ2-3	CASSLGRPSTDTQYF	TGCGCCAGCAGCTTAGGACGGCCTAGCACAGATACGCAGTATTTT
TRBV7-7	.	13	.	TRBJ1-1	CASSQGRNTEAFF	TGTGCCAGCAGTCAGGGGAGAAACACTGAAGCTTTCTTT
TRBV5-6	.	16	.	TRBJ2-2	CASSFGTGDLFGELFF	TGTGCCAGCTCTTTTGGGACCGGAGACCTATTCGGGGAGCTGTTTTTT
TRBV4-1	once	17	.	TRBJ2-5	CASSPRYPLRVQETQYF	TGCGCCAGCAGCCCCCGGTATCCATTACGGGTCCAAGAGACCCAGTACTTC
TRBV18	.	15	.	TRBJ1-2	CASSPRNAHNYGYTF	TGTGCCAGCTCACCTCGTAACGCGCACAACTATGGCTACACCTTC
TRBV6-5	.	16	.	TRBJ1-2	CASSYSGTDSFYGYTF	TGTGCCAGCAGTTACTCGGGGACGGATTCCTTCTATGGCTACACCTTC
TRBV4-1	.	15	.	TRBJ2-2	CASSRGAANTGELFF	TGCGCCAGCAGCCGGGGGGCAGCGAACACCGGGGAGCTGTTTTTT
TRBV9	.	14	.	TRBJ2-1	CASNPLGSYNEQFF	TGTGCCAGTAACCCTCTCGGGTCCTACAATGAGCAGTTCTTC
TRBV9	.	16	TRBD1	TRBJ1-4	CASARRDRGLDEKLFF	TGTGCCAGCGCTCGTCGTGACAGGGGGTTGGATGAAAAACTGTTTTTT